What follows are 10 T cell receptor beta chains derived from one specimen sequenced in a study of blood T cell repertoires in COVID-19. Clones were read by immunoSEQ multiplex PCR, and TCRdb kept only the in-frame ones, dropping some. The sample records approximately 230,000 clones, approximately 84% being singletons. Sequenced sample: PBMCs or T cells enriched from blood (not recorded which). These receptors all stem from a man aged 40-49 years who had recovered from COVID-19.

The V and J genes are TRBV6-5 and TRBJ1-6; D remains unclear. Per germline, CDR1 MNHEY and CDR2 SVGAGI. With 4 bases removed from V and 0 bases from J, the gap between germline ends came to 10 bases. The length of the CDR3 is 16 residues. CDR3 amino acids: CASSFIRGSYNSPLHF. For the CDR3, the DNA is TGTGCCAGCAGTTTCATACGGGGCTCCTATAATTCACCCCTCCACTTT.

CDR3 nucleotide sequence: TGCGCCAGCAGCCAAGAAGAGGGTGGGCACCAGCCCCAGCATTTT. It codes for CASSQEEGGHQPQHF. V gene TRBV4-3 combines with J gene TRBJ1-5; no clear D. V lost 0 bases, J lost 7 bases, and 13 bases lay in between. This CDR3 contains 15 residues. Germline values: CDR1 LGHNA, CDR2 YSLEER.

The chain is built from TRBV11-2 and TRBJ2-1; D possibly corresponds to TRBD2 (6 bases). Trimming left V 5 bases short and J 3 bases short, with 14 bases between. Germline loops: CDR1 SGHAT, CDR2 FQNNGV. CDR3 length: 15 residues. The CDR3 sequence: CASSLAAGLYNEQFF. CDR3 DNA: TGTGCCAGCAGCCTGGCCGCGGGACTCTACAATGAGCAGTTCTTC.

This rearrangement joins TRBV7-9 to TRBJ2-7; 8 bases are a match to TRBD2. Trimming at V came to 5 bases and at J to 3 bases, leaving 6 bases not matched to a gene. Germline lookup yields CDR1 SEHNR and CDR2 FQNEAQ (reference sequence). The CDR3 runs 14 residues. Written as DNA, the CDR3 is TGTGCCAGCAGCCACGGGGGGGTGGTCTACGAGCAGTACTTC. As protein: CASSHGGVVYEQYF. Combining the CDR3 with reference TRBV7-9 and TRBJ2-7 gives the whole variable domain DTGVSQNPRHKITKRGQNVTFRCDPISEHNRLYWYRQTLGQGPEFLTYFQNEAQLEKSRLLSDRFSAERPKGSFSTLEIQRTEQGDSAMYLCASSHGGVVYEQYFGPGTRLTVT.

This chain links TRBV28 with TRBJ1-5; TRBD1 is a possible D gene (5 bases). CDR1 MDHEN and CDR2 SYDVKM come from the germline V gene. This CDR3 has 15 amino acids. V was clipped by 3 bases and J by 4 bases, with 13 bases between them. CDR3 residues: CASSLSIGGNQPQHF. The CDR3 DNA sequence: TGTGCCAGCAGTTTGAGTATCGGGGGTAATCAGCCCCAGCATTTT.

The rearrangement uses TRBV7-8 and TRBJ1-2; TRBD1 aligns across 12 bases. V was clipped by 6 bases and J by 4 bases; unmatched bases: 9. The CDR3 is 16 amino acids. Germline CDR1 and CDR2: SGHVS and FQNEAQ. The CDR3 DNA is TGTGCCAGCAGTCCCGGGACAGGGGGCCCCCTCTATGGCTACACCTTC. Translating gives CASSPGTGGPLYGYTF.

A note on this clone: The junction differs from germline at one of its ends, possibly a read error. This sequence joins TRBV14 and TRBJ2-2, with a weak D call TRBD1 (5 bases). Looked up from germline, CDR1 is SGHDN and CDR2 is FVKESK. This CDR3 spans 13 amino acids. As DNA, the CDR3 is TGTGCCAGCAGCCCTCTTACCCTAGGGGCGCTGTTTTTT. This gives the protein CASSPLTLGALFF.

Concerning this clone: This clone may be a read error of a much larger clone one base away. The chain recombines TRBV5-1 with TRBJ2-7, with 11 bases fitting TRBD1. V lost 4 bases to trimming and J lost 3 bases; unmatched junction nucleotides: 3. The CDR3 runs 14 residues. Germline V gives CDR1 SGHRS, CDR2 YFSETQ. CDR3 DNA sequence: TGCGCCAGCAGCCGGGGGACAGGGGGCTACGAGCAGTACTTC. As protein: CASSRGTGGYEQYF.

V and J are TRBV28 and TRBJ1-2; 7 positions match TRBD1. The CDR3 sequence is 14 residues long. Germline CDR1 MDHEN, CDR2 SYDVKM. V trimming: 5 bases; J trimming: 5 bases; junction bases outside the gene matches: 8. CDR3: CASSPFGTAYGYTF. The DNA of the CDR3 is TGTGCCAGCAGTCCATTCGGGACAGCTTATGGCTACACCTTC.

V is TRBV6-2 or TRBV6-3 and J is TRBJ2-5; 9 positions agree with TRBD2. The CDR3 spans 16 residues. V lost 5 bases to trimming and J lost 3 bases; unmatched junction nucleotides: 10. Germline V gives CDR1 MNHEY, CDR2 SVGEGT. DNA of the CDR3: TGTGCCAGCAGTCCCCTCGGGCTAGCGGGAAAAGAGACCCAGTACTTC. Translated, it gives CASSPLGLAGKETQYF.